This TCR beta chain was recorded in a study of OX40 agonist ivuxolimab in advanced cancers. Overall study context: Three individuals attained partial responses, comprising one hepatocellular carcinoma case and two cutaneous melanoma cases.

Samples were taken at baseline and on day 1 of cycles 4 and 7. Method: immunoSEQ multiplex PCR; TCRdb's copy keeps in-frame clones and lacks some. Of fewer than 75,000 clones in the sample, 87% were seen once. Findings and limits, study-wide: CD8+ T cells averaged more expanded clones than CD4+. Some patients without response likewise showed low normalized clonal expansion.

The CDR3 totals 16 residues. V shed 1 base, J shed 4 bases, and the junction held 6 bases outside the gene matches. The germline V gene has CDR1 MDHEN and CDR2 SYDVKM. Comments on this clone: Its specificity is unknown.

The source is an adult with an advanced solid tumor such as melanoma, head and neck, liver or kidney cancer. The chain joins TRBV28 to TRBJ1-3; 8 bases are shared with TRBD1. The sequences come from CD4+ or CD8+ T cells sorted from blood, collected in a trial of the OX40 agonist ivuxolimab. In DNA, the CDR3 is TGTGCCAGCAGTTTATTCAGGGGGCTGTGGGGAAACACCATATATTTT. Protein: CASSLFRGLWGNTIYF.